This T cell receptor (beta chain) emerged from a study of blood T cell repertoires in COVID-19. For the study at large: Material from acute and convalescent COVID-19 was sourced from the United States, Italy and Spain.

Germline assignment: CDR1 LNHDA and CDR2 SQIVND (reference sequence). The CDR3 length is 16 residues. Trimming took 3 bases from V and 7 from J, leaving 18 bases between them. The participants were between about 18 and 90 years old and came from 20 to 30 US areas. Which cohort a participant joined came from the clinical history participants gave. Cohort 3 recovered donors had two negative PCRs, clearance, or symptom resolution. The protocol was immunoSEQ multiplex PCR, while the TCRdb copy is restricted to in-frame clones and leaves out a portion. This sample carries around 310,000 clones, 85% to 90% of them seen once, and the ten largest clones take roughly a tenth.

The sequenced sample consisted of PBMCs or T cells enriched from blood (not recorded which). The rearrangement uses TRBV19 and TRBJ2-2; D perhaps matches TRBD1 (6 bases). The receptor was derived from a woman aged 25 to 39 who had recovered from COVID-19. The CDR3 loop is CASSISAGVGGGELFF. DNA of the CDR3: TGTGCCAGTAGTATCTCTGCAGGGGTGGGCGGCGGGGAGCTGTTTTTT.